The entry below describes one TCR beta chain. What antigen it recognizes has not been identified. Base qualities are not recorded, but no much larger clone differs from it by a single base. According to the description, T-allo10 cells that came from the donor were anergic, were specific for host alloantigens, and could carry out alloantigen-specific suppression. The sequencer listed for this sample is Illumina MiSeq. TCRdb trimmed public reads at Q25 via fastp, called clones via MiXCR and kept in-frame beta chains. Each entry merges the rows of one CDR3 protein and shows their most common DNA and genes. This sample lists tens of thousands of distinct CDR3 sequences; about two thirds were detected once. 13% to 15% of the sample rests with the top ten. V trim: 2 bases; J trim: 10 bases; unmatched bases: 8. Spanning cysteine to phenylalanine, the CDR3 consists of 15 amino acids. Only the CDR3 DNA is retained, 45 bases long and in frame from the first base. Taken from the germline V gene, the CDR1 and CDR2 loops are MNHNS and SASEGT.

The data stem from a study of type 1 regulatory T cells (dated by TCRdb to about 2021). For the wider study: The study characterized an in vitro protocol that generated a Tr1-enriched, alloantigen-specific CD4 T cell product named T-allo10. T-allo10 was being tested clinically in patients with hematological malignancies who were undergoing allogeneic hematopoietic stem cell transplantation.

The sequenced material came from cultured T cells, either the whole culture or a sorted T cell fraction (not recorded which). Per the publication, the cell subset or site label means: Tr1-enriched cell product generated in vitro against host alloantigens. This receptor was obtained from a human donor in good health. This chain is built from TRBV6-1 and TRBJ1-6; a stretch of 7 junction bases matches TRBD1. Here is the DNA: TGTGCCAGCAGTGAAAGGGCAGGGGGGTACTCACCCCTCCACTTT. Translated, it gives CASSERAGGYSPLHF.